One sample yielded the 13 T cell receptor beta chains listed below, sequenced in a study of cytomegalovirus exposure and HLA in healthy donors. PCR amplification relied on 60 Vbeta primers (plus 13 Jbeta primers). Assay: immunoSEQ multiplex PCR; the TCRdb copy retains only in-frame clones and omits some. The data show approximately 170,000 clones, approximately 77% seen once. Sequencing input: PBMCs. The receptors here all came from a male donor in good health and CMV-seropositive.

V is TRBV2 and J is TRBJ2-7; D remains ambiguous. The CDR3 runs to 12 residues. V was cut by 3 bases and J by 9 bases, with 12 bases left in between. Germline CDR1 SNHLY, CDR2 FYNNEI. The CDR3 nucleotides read TGTGCCAGCAGTGAGGAGACTTCTCGGCAGTACTTC. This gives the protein CASSEETSRQYF. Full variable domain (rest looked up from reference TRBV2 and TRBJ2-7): EPEVTQTPSHQVTQMGQEVILRCVPISNHLYFYWYRQILGQKVEFLVSFYNNEISEKSEIFDDQFSVERPDGSNFTLKIRSTKLEDSAMYFCASSEETSRQYFGPGTRLTVT.

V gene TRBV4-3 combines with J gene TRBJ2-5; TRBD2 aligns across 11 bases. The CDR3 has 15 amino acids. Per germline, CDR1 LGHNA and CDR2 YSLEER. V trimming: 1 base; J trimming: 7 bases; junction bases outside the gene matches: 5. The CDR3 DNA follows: TGCGCCAGCAGCCAAGTAGCGGGGGGGGGTGGGACCCAGTACTTC. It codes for CASSQVAGGGGTQYF.

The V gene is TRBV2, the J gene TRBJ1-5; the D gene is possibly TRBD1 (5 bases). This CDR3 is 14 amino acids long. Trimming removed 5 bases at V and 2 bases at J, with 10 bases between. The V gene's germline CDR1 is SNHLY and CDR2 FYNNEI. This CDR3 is CASSYQGGNQPQHF. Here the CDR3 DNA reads TGTGCCAGCAGTTACCAAGGGGGCAATCAGCCCCAGCATTTT.

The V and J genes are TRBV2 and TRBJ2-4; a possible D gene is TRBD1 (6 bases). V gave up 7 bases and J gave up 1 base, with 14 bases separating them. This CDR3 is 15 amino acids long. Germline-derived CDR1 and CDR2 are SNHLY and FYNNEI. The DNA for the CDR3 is TGTGCCAGCATCAGGGACACTGGGGCCAAAAACATTCAGTACTTC. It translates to CASIRDTGAKNIQYF.

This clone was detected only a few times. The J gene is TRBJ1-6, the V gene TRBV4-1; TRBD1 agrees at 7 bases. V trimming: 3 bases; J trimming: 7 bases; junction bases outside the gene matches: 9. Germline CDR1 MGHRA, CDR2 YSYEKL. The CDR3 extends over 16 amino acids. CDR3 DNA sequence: TGCGCCAGCAGCCAGAAGGGGGCGGCCATCAATTCACCCCTCCACTTT. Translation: CASSQKGAAINSPLHF.

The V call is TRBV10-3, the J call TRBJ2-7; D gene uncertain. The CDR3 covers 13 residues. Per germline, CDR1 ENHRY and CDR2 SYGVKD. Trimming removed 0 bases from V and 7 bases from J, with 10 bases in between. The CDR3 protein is CAISESSFSEQYF. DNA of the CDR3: TGTGCCATCAGTGAGTCATCGTTTTCGGAGCAGTACTTC.

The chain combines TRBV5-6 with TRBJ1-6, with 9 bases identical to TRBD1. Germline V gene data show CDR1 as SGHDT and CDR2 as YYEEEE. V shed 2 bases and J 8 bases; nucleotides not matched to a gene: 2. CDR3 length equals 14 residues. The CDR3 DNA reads TGTGCCAGCAGCTTCCGGGACAGGGATTCACCCCTCCACTTT. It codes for CASSFRDRDSPLHF.

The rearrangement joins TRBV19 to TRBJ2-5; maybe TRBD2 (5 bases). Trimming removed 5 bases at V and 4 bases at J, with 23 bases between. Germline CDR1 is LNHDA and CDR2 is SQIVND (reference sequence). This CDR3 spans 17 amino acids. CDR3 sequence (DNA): TGTGCCAGTAGTCTCACCCTTTCGGACGGACTCGTAGAGACCCAGTACTTC. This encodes CASSLTLSDGLVETQYF.

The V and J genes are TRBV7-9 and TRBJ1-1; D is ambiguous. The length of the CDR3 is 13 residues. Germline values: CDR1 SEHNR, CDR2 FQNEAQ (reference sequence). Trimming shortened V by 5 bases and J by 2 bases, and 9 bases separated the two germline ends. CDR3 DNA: TGTGCCAGCAGCCCCCTCGTAAACACTGAAGCTTTCTTT. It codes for CASSPLVNTEAFF.

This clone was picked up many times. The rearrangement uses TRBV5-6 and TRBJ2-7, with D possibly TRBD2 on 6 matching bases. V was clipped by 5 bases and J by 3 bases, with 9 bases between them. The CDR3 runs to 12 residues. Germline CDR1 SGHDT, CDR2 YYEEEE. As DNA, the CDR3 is TGTGCCAGCAGTGGGGACTTCTACGAGCAGTACTTC. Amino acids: CASSGDFYEQYF.

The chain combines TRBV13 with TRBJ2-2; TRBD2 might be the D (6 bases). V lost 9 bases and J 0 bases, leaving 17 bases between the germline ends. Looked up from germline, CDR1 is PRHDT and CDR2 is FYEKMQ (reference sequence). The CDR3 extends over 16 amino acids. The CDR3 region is CASTQEGLTNTGELFF. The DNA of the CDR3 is TGTGCCAGTACCCAGGAGGGACTTACGAACACCGGGGAGCTGTTTTTT.

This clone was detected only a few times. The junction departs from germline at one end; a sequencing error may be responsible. The CDR3 coding sequence is TGTGCCAGCCCTAATAGGACAGATTTGATGGGGATCTTT. It specifies CASPNRTDLMGIF. The chain couples TRBV6-5 to TRBJ1-1, with a tentative D call TRBD1 (6 bases). This CDR3 has 13 amino acids. Germline V gene data show CDR1 as MNHEY and CDR2 as SVGAGI.

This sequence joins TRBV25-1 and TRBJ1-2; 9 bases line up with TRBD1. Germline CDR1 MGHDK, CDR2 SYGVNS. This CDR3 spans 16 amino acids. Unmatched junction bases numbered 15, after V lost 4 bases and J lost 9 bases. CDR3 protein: CASSANPGQGSGSYTF. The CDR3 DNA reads TGTGCCAGCAGTGCGAACCCGGGACAGGGATCCGGAAGCTACACCTTC.